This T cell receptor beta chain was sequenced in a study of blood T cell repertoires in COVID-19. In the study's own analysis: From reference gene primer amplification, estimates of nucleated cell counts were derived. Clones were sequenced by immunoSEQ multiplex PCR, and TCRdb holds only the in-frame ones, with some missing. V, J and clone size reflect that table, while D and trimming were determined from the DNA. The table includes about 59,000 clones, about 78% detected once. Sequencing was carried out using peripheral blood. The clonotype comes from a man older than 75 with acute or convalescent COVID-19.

CDR3 sequence: CASGQVNQPQHF. CDR3 DNA: TGTGCCAGCGGACAGGTCAATCAGCCCCAGCATTTT. The chain has TRBV28 and TRBJ1-5; TRBD1 agrees at 7 bases. CDR1 is MDHEN, CDR2 SYDVKM, per germline. This CDR3 comprises 12 residues. V was pared by 8 bases and J by 3 bases, with 1 base of the junction left unmatched.